This record looks at one T cell receptor (beta chain) sequence and its context. This sample was taken from a study of T cells after yellow fever vaccination. One entry per CDR3 protein results from TCRdb running MiXCR on the 5' RACE reads. The top ten hold 16% of the sample, which has about 96,000 distinct CDR3 sequences, 8.9% seen once. Germline CDR1 is SGHDT and CDR2 is YYEEEE. This CDR3 comprises 14 residues. The V gene lost 1 base and the J gene lost 2 bases, with 10 bases spanning the gap. This TCR was sampled from a man younger than 35 who received the YFV17D yellow fever vaccine. This specimen consisted of CD8+ T cells not binding an NS4B(214-222) dextramer, sorted from PBMCs, obtained more than 13 days after the first yellow fever vaccination. The chain has TRBV5-6 and TRBJ2-7, with unresolved D. CDR3 DNA sequence: TGTGCCAGCAGCTTGCATCTGGATACCTACGAGCAGTACTTC. Its protein is CASSLHLDTYEQYF.